The T cell receptor beta chain under discussion was sequenced for a study of T cells in Graves' hyperthyroidism and ophthalmopathy (dated by TCRdb to between 2018 and 2020). For the wider study: Peripheral blood samples were taken at the time of initial diagnosis, prior to any treatment. Whether ophthalmopathy could be predicted prospectively was tested in an independent validation cohort made up of 18 to 20 hyperthyroidism patients plus 17 patients who later progressed to ophthalmopathy. For training and testing, the 100 or so patients in the discovery cohort were randomly divided in a 7:3 ratio. The paper describes TCR Vbeta CDR3 sequencing of about 140 peripheral blood samples, made up of fewer than 50 ophthalmopathy patients, 70 to 75 hyperthyroidism patients and roughly 17 progressor patients. Thyroid tissue and blood T-cell repertoires from about six Graves' hyperthyroidism patients were also compared in the study. To identify distinguishing TCR V-J signatures, a discovery cohort of some 100 patients was used, comprising 43 with Graves' ophthalmopathy and approximately 57 with stable Graves' hyperthyroidism. Once sampling was done, hyperthyroidism patients were given methimazole at a starting dose of 30 mg daily, whereas ophthalmopathy patients were given high-dose intravenous methylprednisolone.

TCR beta CDR3 regions were amplified from RNA transcripts. The TCR CDR3 was subjected to a first round of RT-PCR using the HTBI primer set and the Qiagen OneStep RT-PCR kit. A second multiplex PCR round built the libraries, followed by size selection and purification. Libraries were sequenced paired-end with 100 bp reads on an Illumina HiSeq2000. Per the authors' processing: SOAPnuke was used to process the raw data, removing reads that contained adapters or uncalled bases, had a mean Phred below 15, or lacked an exact match to the constant primer or identifier. High-quality paired reads were merged using COPE v1.2.5, and each unique nucleotide sequence was defined as a clonotype. MiTCR v1.1 was used to align the clonotypes against IMGT TRBV, TRBD and TRBJ reference segments. The analysis included only V-J combinations with a frequency above 0.0001, which together covered approximately 99% of the repertoires. A TCS score was defined as the ratio between F50 (clonal expansion) and ExV (chaos), using BLOSUM62-based TCRdist between CDR3 peptides within each V-J. Welch's t-statistics and random forest reduced 450 to 600 V-J features to roughly 13, which were used in a naive Bayes classifier (R e1071). The public sequencing data were trimmed at Q25 with fastp and processed into clonotypes with MiXCR by TCRdb, which kept only in-frame beta chains. Records with the same CDR3 protein are collapsed into one entry carrying the most frequent genes and DNA. These V and J calls rely on TCRdb rather than the paper's analysis. The sample profile shows some 460,000 distinct CDR3 sequences; approximately 15% of them were found once. The ten top clones hold around an eighth of the sample.

Stable Graves' hyperthyroidism was defined as no progression to ophthalmopathy during 18 months of follow-up. Hyperthyroidism patients were newly diagnosed, with disease duration under 2 months, and aged 18 to 65 years. Exclusion was applied to patients with uncontrolled infections, other autoimmune diseases, pregnancy or lactation. Clinical symptoms, serum thyroxine and TRAb, thyroid ultrasound, and orbital computed tomography formed the basis for the diagnoses. PBMCs were isolated from 10 ml of fresh peripheral blood by Ficoll-Paque density gradient centrifugation. Trizol reagent was used to extract total RNA, and RNA quality was then checked on an Agilent 2100 Bioanalyzer. On the study overall, not on this receptor specifically: A model built on a 13 V-J signature distinguished ophthalmopathy from stable hyperthyroidism, reaching around 88% sensitivity and about 81% specificity in cross-validation and 80%/75% in testing. In validation, progression to ophthalmopathy was predicted by the model with more than 65% sensitivity and roughly 72% specificity, a median of roughly six months before onset. No statistical method was used to set the sample size in advance, and investigators knew the group allocation. Blood samples also contained most of the expanded thyroid clonotypes (frequency above 0.001), which suggests that blood repertoires may reflect thyroid immune responses.

The CDR3 goes from the cysteine to the phenylalanine over 14 residues. The sequence is cut down to CDR3 DNA, 42 bases in frame from base 1. CDR1 and CDR2 were assigned from the germline V gene as SQVTM and ANQGSEA. V sheds 1 base and J sheds 2 bases, leaving 12 bases between their ends. As for this clonotype: No cognate antigen has been identified for it. Per-base quality was not reported, and no clone a single base away is much larger than it.

Sequencing was carried out using blood. The source is a woman under 30 with Graves' hyperthyroidism. Recombination joined TRBV29-1 with TRBJ2-7, with no confidently assigned D gene. Here is the DNA: TGCAGCGTTGAAGCGGCCAAATCCCCCTACGAGCAGTACTTC. This yields the protein CSVEAAKSPYEQYF.